A selection of T cell receptor beta chains follows, all from one sample in a study of blood T cell repertoires in COVID-19. The protocol was immunoSEQ multiplex PCR, while the TCRdb copy is restricted to in-frame clones and leaves out a portion. The sample has 91,000 or so clones; approximately 87% are singletons. Sequencing was carried out using peripheral blood. The source is a human donor in a cohort sampled during active COVID-19. The CDR3 runs from the conserved cysteine through the conserved F or W. Fields, in order: V gene, J gene, clone size, D gene, CDR3 protein, CDR3 DNA. A D gene is named only where the DNA matches it firmly. Rows give clone size only sometimes, using once, few, many, or a class for an expanded clone.

V: TRBV3-1/TRBV3-2; J: TRBJ2-3; size: NA; D: NA; CDR3: CASSQDSVFTDTQYF; DNA: TGTGCCAGCAGCCAAGATTCAGTGTTCACAGATACGCAGTATTTT
V: TRBV30; J: TRBJ2-2; size: NA; D: TRBD2; CDR3: CAWSVSPGGPSGELFF; DNA: TGTGCCTGGAGTGTATCGCCGGGAGGGCCCTCCGGGGAGCTGTTTTTT
V: TRBV5-1; J: TRBJ2-3; size: NA; D: TRBD2; CDR3: CASSVPLAGVVDTQYF; DNA: TGCGCCAGCAGCGTTCCCCTAGCGGGAGTGGTTGATACGCAGTATTTT
V: TRBV6-6; J: TRBJ1-6; size: NA; D: TRBD1; CDR3: CASSRTGKNSPLHF; DNA: TGTGCCAGCAGTCGGACAGGGAAGAATTCACCCCTCCACTTT
V: TRBV7-9; J: TRBJ1-1; size: NA; D: NA; CDR3: CASSAPRGGNTEAFF; DNA: TGTGCCAGCAGCGCGCCCAGAGGCGGGAACACTGAAGCTTTCTTT
V: TRBV7-9; J: TRBJ2-3; size: few; D: NA; CDR3: CASTNEARWGTDTQYF; DNA: TGTGCCAGCACCAATGAGGCTAGATGGGGCACAGATACGCAGTATTTT
V: TRBV6-6; J: TRBJ1-1; size: NA; D: NA; CDR3: CASREGQINTEAFF; DNA: TGTGCCAGCAGGGAAGGACAGATAAACACTGAAGCTTTCTTT
V: TRBV27; J: TRBJ2-1; size: NA; D: TRBD2; CDR3: CASSSGLAGQFF; DNA: TGTGCCAGCAGTTCCGGACTAGCCGGGCAGTTCTTC
V: TRBV5-1; J: TRBJ2-2; size: NA; D: TRBD2; CDR3: CASSLVFAGGPGELFF; DNA: TGCGCCAGCAGCTTGGTGTTTGCGGGAGGTCCCGGGGAGCTGTTTTTT
V: TRBV2; J: TRBJ2-5; size: NA; D: TRBD2; CDR3: CASSEGGTRGETQYF; DNA: TGTGCCAGCAGTGAAGGGGGGACTAGAGGAGAGACCCAGTACTTC
V: TRBV7-6; J: TRBJ1-6; size: few; D: TRBD1; CDR3: CASSGTVNSPLHF; DNA: TGTGCCAGCAGCGGGACAGTTAATTCACCCCTCCACTTT
V: TRBV6-6; J: TRBJ2-3; size: NA; D: NA; CDR3: CATTFAEASTDTQYF; DNA: TGTGCCACCACGTTTGCGGAGGCTAGCACAGATACGCAGTATTTT
V: TRBV15; J: TRBJ2-7; size: NA; D: TRBD1; CDR3: CATSRDATGETYEQYF; DNA: TGTGCCACCAGCAGAGACGCTACAGGGGAAACCTACGAGCAGTACTTC
V: TRBV11-2; J: TRBJ1-1; size: NA; D: NA; CDR3: CASSETTVNTEAFF; DNA: TGTGCCAGCAGCGAAACGACAGTGAACACTGAAGCTTTCTTT
V: TRBV6-9; J: TRBJ2-7; size: NA; D: TRBD1; CDR3: CASSYWKWTGWYEQYF; DNA: TGTGCCAGCAGTTACTGGAAATGGACAGGGTGGTACGAGCAGTACTTC
V: TRBV3-1/TRBV3-2; J: TRBJ2-5; size: NA; D: TRBD2; CDR3: CASSRLPLAGGTGAKETQYF; DNA: TGTGCCAGCAGCCGCCTCCCACTAGCGGGAGGGACGGGAGCAAAAGAGACCCAGTACTTC
V: TRBV11-2; J: TRBJ2-7; size: NA; D: TRBD2; CDR3: CASSPSGSYEQYF; DNA: TGTGCCAGCAGTCCTAGCGGGTCCTACGAGCAGTACTTC
V: TRBV7-9; J: TRBJ2-7; size: NA; D: TRBD2; CDR3: CASSLRGGGLAGAPYEQYF; DNA: TGTGCCAGCAGCTTACGGGGGGGCGGGCTAGCGGGAGCCCCCTACGAGCAGTACTTC
V: TRBV9; J: TRBJ1-1; size: NA; D: NA; CDR3: CASSKEGENTEAFF; DNA: TGTGCCAGCAGCAAAGAGGGGGAAAACACTGAAGCTTTCTTT
V: TRBV5-1; J: TRBJ1-1; size: NA; D: NA; CDR3: CASSLDRRMNTEAFF; DNA: TGCGCCAGCAGTCTCGACAGGAGGATGAACACTGAAGCTTTCTTT
V: TRBV29-1; J: TRBJ2-1; size: NA; D: TRBD2; CDR3: CSVGERTSGRVSYNEQFF; DNA: TGCAGCGTCGGCGAAAGGACTAGCGGGAGGGTGTCCTACAATGAGCAGTTCTTC
V: TRBV28; J: TRBJ2-1; size: once; D: TRBD1; CDR3: CASSSGGQGYNEQFF; DNA: TGTGCCAGCAGTTCCGGGGGACAGGGTTACAATGAGCAGTTCTTC
V: TRBV5-6; J: TRBJ1-4; size: NA; D: NA; CDR3: CASSLTRTATNEKLFF; DNA: TGTGCCAGCAGCCTCACTAGGACTGCAACTAATGAAAAACTGTTTTTT
V: TRBV28; J: TRBJ1-2; size: once; D: NA; CDR3: CASSFPAGGNDGYTF; DNA: TGTGCCAGCAGTTTCCCCGCGGGGGGTAACGATGGCTACACCTTC
V: TRBV19; J: TRBJ2-1; size: NA; D: TRBD1; CDR3: CASTNEARRGKGYEQFF; DNA: TGTGCCAGTACCAATGAAGCTCGCAGGGGGAAGGGGTATGAGCAGTTCTTC
V: TRBV18; J: TRBJ2-7; size: NA; D: TRBD2; CDR3: CASSPPLAGLNSYEQYF; DNA: TGTGCCAGCTCACCGCCACTAGCGGGGTTAAACTCCTACGAGCAGTACTTC
V: TRBV19; J: TRBJ2-1; size: NA; D: NA; CDR3: CASSFGGASNEQFF; DNA: TGTGCCAGTAGTTTTGGGGGCGCTTCTAATGAGCAGTTCTTC
V: TRBV23-1; J: TRBJ2-7; size: NA; D: TRBD1; CDR3: CASSQWLHRGHFYEQYF; DNA: TGCGCCAGCAGTCAGTGGCTACACAGGGGACACTTCTACGAGCAGTACTTC
V: TRBV6-1; J: TRBJ1-3; size: NA; D: NA; CDR3: CASSEGGASGNTIYF; DNA: TGTGCCAGCAGTGAAGGGGGCGCGTCTGGAAACACCATATATTTT